A single sample is the source of the 16 T cell receptor beta chains below, sequenced in a study of identifying expanded T cells in peripheral blood (dated 2019 in TCRdb). Libraries were prepared through the immunoSEQ multiplex PCR assay. TCRdb limited this immuneACCESS table to in-frame rearrangements with V and J called. A share of clones is missing; checked studies link under half to unresolved V genes, and the rest is unexplained. This sample comprises about 100,000 clones, 75% to 90% of them detected only once. The leading ten clones occupy approximately 6% of the sample. What was sequenced was blood. These receptors were obtained from a person aged 18 to 75 in good health.

The chain has TRBV2 and TRBJ1-6, with 7 bases identical to TRBD1. V trimming: 7 bases; J trimming: 3 bases; junction bases outside the gene matches: 9. CDR3 length: 16 residues. The germline V gene has CDR1 SNHLY and CDR2 FYNNEI. The CDR3 DNA reads TGTGCCAGCAAGGACAGGCAACTACTCTATAATTCACCCCTCCACTTT. Translating gives CASKDRQLLYNSPLHF. Full variable domain (missing parts from reference TRBV2 and TRBJ1-6): EPEVTQTPSHQVTQMGQEVILRCVPISNHLYFYWYRQILGQKVEFLVSFYNNEISEKSEIFDDQFSVERPDGSNFTLKIRSTKLEDSAMYFCASKDRQLLYNSPLHFGNGTRLTVT.

This chain connects TRBV27 to TRBJ1-2; a possible D gene is TRBD1 (5 bases). The CDR3 runs to 14 residues. With 4 bases removed from V and 2 bases from J, the gap between germline ends came to 11 bases. CDR1 is MNHEY and CDR2 is SMNVEV in the germline V gene (reference sequence). The CDR3 DNA reads as TGTGCCAGCAGTTGGGGGGGACCCAACTATGGCTACACCTTC. Translation: CASSWGGPNYGYTF.

The chain couples TRBV10-3 to TRBJ1-1; D is possibly TRBD1 (6 bases). The CDR3 covers 15 residues. The V end was cut by 10 bases, the J end by 6 bases, with 24 bases between. Germline loops: CDR1 ENHRY, CDR2 SYGVKD. The CDR3 loop is CATKPDKQGSAEAFF. CDR3 DNA sequence: TGTGCCACCAAACCAGATAAACAGGGTAGCGCTGAAGCTTTCTTT.

The table lists this clone with a count of one. The CDR3 DNA follows: TGTGCCAGCAGCTTAGGACTAGCGGGAGTTAACGAGCAGTACTTC. Translated, it gives CASSLGLAGVNEQYF. J is TRBJ2-7 and V is TRBV7-2, with 12 nucleotides matching TRBD2. Germline values: CDR1 SGHTA, CDR2 FQGNSA. The CDR3 is 15 residues long. V gave up 1 base and J gave up 5 bases; unmatched junction bases: 3.

The chain has TRBV11-2 and TRBJ2-5; D call uncertain. The CDR3 is made up of 13 amino acids. Per the germline V gene, CDR1 is SGHAT and CDR2 is FQNNGV. Trimming shortened V by 1 base and J by 5 bases, and 8 bases separated the two germline ends. The CDR3 bases are TGTGCCAGCAGCTTAGTCTGGCAGGAGACCCAGTACTTC. Protein product: CASSLVWQETQYF.

This clone showed up just once. The chain uses TRBV6-1 and TRBJ1-5, with TRBD1 as a possible D gene (5 bases). The CDR3 runs 15 residues. V was cut by 3 bases and J by 3 bases, with 12 bases left in between. Germline CDR1 and CDR2: MNHNS and SASEGT. The CDR3 nucleotides are TGTGCCAGCAGTGAGAGCCCAGGGTTCAATCAGCCCCAGCATTTT. It translates to CASSESPGFNQPQHF.

This sequence joins TRBV4-1 and TRBJ2-1, with D perhaps matching TRBD1 or TRBD2 (5 bases each). Between the trimmed V and J ends, which lost 4 bases and 5 bases, there was a span of 9 bases. The CDR3 is 13 residues long. CDR1 and CDR2 (germline): MGHRA, YSYEKL. The CDR3 region has the DNA TGCGCCAGCAGCCCACTGGGGGACAATGAGCAGTTCTTC. Residues: CASSPLGDNEQFF.

The chain has TRBV27 and TRBJ1-2, with TRBD1 matching 9 bases. The CDR3 contains 13 residues. The V gene end was trimmed by 3 bases and the J gene end by 7 bases; junction bases not matched to a gene: 3. Germline V lookup: CDR1 MNHEY, CDR2 SMNVEV (reference sequence). The DNA of the CDR3 is TGTGCCAGCAGTTTTGGGGACAGGGTTGGCTACACCTTC. Its translation: CASSFGDRVGYTF.

The rearrangement links TRBV11-2 to TRBJ2-5, with 9 bases aligning to TRBD1. This CDR3 contains 15 residues. CDR1 and CDR2 from the germline V gene are SGHAT and FQNNGV. With 2 bases clipped from V and 1 base from J, the junction kept 2 bases outside the gene matches. CDR3 residues: CASSLNRGPQETQYF. The CDR3 coding sequence is TGTGCCAGCAGCTTAAACAGGGGGCCCCAAGAGACCCAGTACTTC.

The CDR3 is CASGGREMVEQFF. Written as DNA, the CDR3 is TGTGCCAGCGGCGGGCGGGAGATGGTTGAGCAGTTCTTC. The V and J genes are TRBV6-6 and TRBJ2-1, with 7 positions matching TRBD2. The CDR3 covers 13 residues. J was trimmed by 9 bases and V by 8 bases; bases with no gene match: 10. Germline CDR1 reads MNHNY; CDR2 reads SVGAGI (reference sequence).

V usage is TRBV6-1 and J usage is TRBJ1-1, with D maybe TRBD1 (6 bases). Germline V lookup: CDR1 MNHNS, CDR2 SASEGT. V was cut by 5 bases and J by 1 base, with 8 bases left in between. This CDR3 has 13 residues. This chain's CDR3 is CASSSQGNTEAFF. In DNA form, the CDR3 reads TGTGCCAGCAGTTCACAGGGGAACACTGAAGCTTTCTTT.

CDR3 nucleotide sequence: TGTGCCATCAGTGAGCGCGACAGCTACTATGGCTACACCTTC. As protein: CAISERDSYYGYTF. This chain uses TRBV10-3 with TRBJ1-2; perhaps TRBD1 as D (5 bases). Germline-derived CDR1 and CDR2 are ENHRY and SYGVKD. CDR3 length: 14 amino acids. Trimming shortened V by 2 bases and J by 3 bases, and 10 bases separated the two germline ends.

V usage is TRBV7-9 and J usage is TRBJ1-3, with D unclear. Per the germline V gene, CDR1 is SEHNR and CDR2 is FQNEAQ (reference sequence). CDR3 size: 11 residues. V dropped 1 base and J dropped 7 bases, with 2 bases sitting between them. In DNA form, the CDR3 reads TGTGCCAGCAGCTTAGGGAACACCATATATTTT. This sequence encodes CASSLGNTIYF.

V gene TRBV5-1 combines with J gene TRBJ2-5; D is perhaps TRBD2 (6 bases). The germline CDR1 and CDR2 sequences are SGHRS and YFSETQ. This CDR3 comprises 15 residues. V was shortened by 1 base and J by 2 bases, with 12 bases between the two germline ends. The CDR3 sequence: CASSLRGKGQETQYF. CDR3 nucleotides: TGCGCCAGCAGCTTGCGCGGGAAGGGGCAAGAGACCCAGTACTTC. Full variable domain (outside the CDR3, taken from reference TRBV5-1 and TRBJ2-5): KAGVTQTPRYLIKTRGQQVTLSCSPISGHRSVSWYQQTPGQGLQFLFEYFSETQRNKGNFPGRFSGRQFSNSRSEMNVSTLELGDSALYLCASSLRGKGQETQYFGPGTRLLVL.

In DNA form, the CDR3 reads TGTGCCAGCAGCCAAGATGACCCGATATTTCGCGAGCAGTACTTC. Translating it yields CASSQDDPIFREQYF. The V and J genes are TRBV14 and TRBJ2-7; D gene ambiguous. Trimming took 0 bases from V and 6 from J, leaving 15 bases between them. The length of the CDR3 is 15 residues. Germline assignment: CDR1 SGHDN and CDR2 FVKESK.

V usage is TRBV30 and J usage is TRBJ2-1; D remains unclear. The CDR3 runs to 13 residues. V dropped 0 bases and J dropped 13 bases, with 16 bases sitting between them. Germline V CDR1 and CDR2: GTSNPN, SVGIG (reference sequence). CDR3 sequence: CAWSVSRTFNQFF. The CDR3 nucleotides read TGTGCCTGGAGTGTATCGAGAACCTTTAATCAGTTCTTC.